The 28 T cell receptor beta chains given below trace back to one sample, sequenced in a study of blood T cells in healthy people across ages (dated by TCRdb to the mid-2010s). Preparation of the library involved 5' RACE. The run used an Illumina HiSeq 2500. A second PCR of roughly 7 to 12 cycles was run with a J-beta primer mix and a sample-barcoded 5' primer. Starting from the raw public reads, TCRdb applied fastp trimming at Q25, assembled clones with MiXCR and retained in-frame beta chains. CDR3 protein duplicates are merged, each entry listing the most common genes and DNA. The sample table shows about 640,000 distinct CDR3 sequences, and 25% to 30% are seen once. The top ten constitute 15% to 19% of the sample. The specimen sequenced was blood. These receptors were collected from a woman aged 80 or over in good health.

This clonotype was detected only once. The genes are TRBV20-1 and TRBJ1-1; D gene ambiguous. Germline V lookup: CDR1 DFQATT, CDR2 SNEGSKA (reference sequence). This CDR3 comprises 12 residues. CDR3 nucleotides: TGCAGGGCTCCGAATAGGGCCACTGAAGCTTTCTTT. Translation: CRAPNRATEAFF.

This clonotype was counted ten times or more. In DNA form, the CDR3 reads TGCGCCAGCAGTAAAATGTCCTTTGGCGGGCCAACTCGGGAAGCTTTCTTT. This sequence encodes CASSKMSFGGPTREAFF. The J gene is TRBJ1-1, the V gene TRBV5-1; D is unclear. The CDR3 loop spans 17 amino acids. Germline loops: CDR1 SGHRS, CDR2 YFSETQ. V shed 5 bases and J shed 8 bases, with 28 bases lying between them.

This clonotype was recorded a few times. This chain uses TRBV2 with TRBJ1-4; D is perhaps TRBD1 (6 bases). CDR3 size: 13 residues. The germline V gene has CDR1 SNHLY and CDR2 FYNNEI. V was clipped by 6 bases and J by 6 bases, with 11 bases between them. CDR3 protein: CASSQDSDEKLFF. CDR3 DNA: TGTGCCAGCAGCCAGGACAGCGATGAAAAACTGTTTTTT.

Comments on this clonotype: The junction and the germline gene differ at one end; a read error may be behind it. The V gene is TRBV3-1, the J gene TRBJ2-3; D may be TRBD2 (7 bases). Looked up from germline, CDR1 is LGHDT and CDR2 is YNNKEL (reference sequence). The CDR3 loop spans 15 amino acids. The CDR3: CASSQGGGPTHTQYF. CDR3 in DNA: TGTGCCAGCAGCCAAGGCGGGGGCCCCACACATACGCAGTATTTT.

There are many counts of this clonotype. The rearrangement links TRBV14 to TRBJ1-1, with a weak D call TRBD1 (6 bases). Germline CDR1 SGHDN, CDR2 FVKESK. Trimming left V 0 bases short and J 0 bases short, with 14 bases between. CDR3 length equals 17 residues. The CDR3: CASSQEGLRGLNTEAFF. The CDR3 region has the DNA TGTGCCAGCAGCCAAGAAGGCCTCCGGGGGCTGAACACTGAAGCTTTCTTT.

There are many counts of this clonotype. V gene TRBV9 combines with J gene TRBJ1-2; D uncertain. The CDR3 runs 15 residues. V was trimmed by 0 bases and J by 6 bases, leaving 15 bases between them. The germline V gene encodes CDR1 SGDLS and CDR2 YYNGEE. The CDR3 coding sequence is TGTGCCAGCAGCGTAGCTGGGAGACCCTCTGATGGCTACACCTTC. Its protein is CASSVAGRPSDGYTF.

This clonotype was seen at least ten times. The V gene is TRBV5-1, the J gene TRBJ2-5; no clear D. With 6 bases removed from V and 7 bases from J, the gap between germline ends came to 16 bases. From germline, CDR1 is SGHRS and CDR2 YFSETQ. CDR3 size: 13 residues. The CDR3 loop reads CASTLDTPGTQYF. The CDR3 nucleotides are TGCGCCAGCACCCTGGATACCCCTGGGACCCAGTACTTC.

This clonotype was observed once. V and J are TRBV28 and TRBJ1-4; 9 bases map to TRBD1. CDR1 is MDHEN, CDR2 SYDVKM, per germline. The CDR3 is made up of 13 amino acids. V gave up 6 bases and J gave up 8 bases; unmatched junction bases: 4. This CDR3 reads CASRGQGEEKLFF. The CDR3 DNA follows: TGTGCCAGCAGGGGACAGGGCGAGGAAAAACTGTTTTTT.

This clonotype was counted a few times. The V call is TRBV7-9, the J call TRBJ2-1; 16 bases align to TRBD2. Germline CDR1 reads SEHNR; CDR2 reads FQNEAQ (reference sequence). V lost 5 bases, J lost 3 bases, and 13 bases stayed unmatched. The CDR3 has 20 amino acids. CDR3: CASSLLRPGTSGGVYNEQFF. Here the CDR3 DNA reads TGTGCCAGCAGCCTTCTCCGACCCGGGACTAGCGGGGGGGTCTACAATGAGCAGTTCTTC.

On this clonotype itself: With a much larger clone just one base away, this may be a read error. The chain uses TRBV6-2 or TRBV6-3 and TRBJ1-2, with D perhaps matching TRBD1 (5 bases). Germline CDR1 is MNHEY and CDR2 is SVGEGT. This CDR3 has 14 residues. The V and J ends lost 6 bases and 8 bases respectively, with 19 bases between them. Here the CDR3 DNA reads TGTGCCAGCAGAGACCCGGGACTGTCGAGAGGCTACACCTTC. It encodes CASRDPGLSRGYTF.

The chain couples TRBV30 to TRBJ1-6, with 8 bases identical to TRBD1. V was pared by 2 bases and J by 7 bases, with 4 bases of the junction left unmatched. The CDR3 totals 14 residues. The germline CDR1 and CDR2 sequences are GTSNPN and SVGIG (reference sequence). The CDR3 DNA follows: TGTGCCTGGAGTAGGGACAGGTGGAATTCACCCCTCCACTTT. Its translation is CAWSRDRWNSPLHF.

V and J are TRBV4-2 and TRBJ1-4; D is unresolved. Germline V gene data show CDR1 as LGHNA and CDR2 as YNFKEQ. V lost 0 bases and J 2 bases, leaving 10 bases between the germline ends. The CDR3 runs 16 residues. The CDR3 is CASSQEGGLTNEKLFF. For the CDR3, the DNA is TGTGCCAGCAGCCAAGAAGGAGGGCTCACTAATGAAAAACTGTTTTTT.

With regard to this clonotype: With a much larger clone just one base away, this may be a read error. The chain employs TRBV7-2 and TRBJ2-5, with 11 bases that match TRBD2. Germline CDR1 reads SGHTA; CDR2 reads FQGNSA. After removal of 0 bases from V and 11 bases from J, the junction contained 8 bases not matched to a gene. The CDR3 covers 15 residues. The CDR3, as DNA: TGTGCCAGCAGCTTAGCTACTAGCGGGGGCTCCCTTCAGTACTTC. Its translation is CASSLATSGGSLQYF.

This clonotype has ten or more counts. The V call is TRBV4-1, the J call TRBJ2-4; D is unresolved. Germline V lookup: CDR1 MGHRA, CDR2 YSYEKL. This CDR3 region has 15 residues. Trimming shortened V by 0 bases and J by 8 bases, and 14 bases separated the two germline ends. For the CDR3, the DNA is TGCGCCAGCAGCCAAGAGGCACGGATTGGGGACATTCAGTACTTC. It translates to CASSQEARIGDIQYF.

This clonotype appeared a few times. The chain carries TRBV11-2 and TRBJ2-5; D assignment may be TRBD1 or TRBD2 (5 bases each). The CDR3 spans 14 residues. Germline CDR1 SGHAT, CDR2 FQNNGV. V was cut by 0 bases and J by 5 bases, with 10 bases left in between. The CDR3 region has the DNA TGTGCCAGCAGCTTAGATTTGGGGGTGGAGACCCAGTACTTC. Amino acids: CASSLDLGVETQYF.

This chain uses TRBV20-1 with TRBJ1-3; D is perhaps TRBD1 (5 bases). Trimming removed 0 bases from V and 0 bases from J, with 9 bases in between. The CDR3 is 15 residues long. Germline loops: CDR1 DFQATT, CDR2 SNEGSKA (reference sequence). This chain's CDR3 is CSARDSGDSGNTIYF. The CDR3 DNA sequence: TGCAGTGCTAGAGATTCGGGGGACTCTGGAAACACCATATATTTT.

The V and J genes are TRBV5-6 and TRBJ1-1, with no clear D. Germline V gene sequence: CDR1 SGHDT, CDR2 YYEEEE. The CDR3 loop spans 15 amino acids. V lost 0 bases, J lost 1 base, and 10 bases lay in between. The CDR3 DNA reads as TGTGCCAGCAGCTTGGGAGGCATGTCGAACACTGAAGCTTTCTTT. This gives the protein CASSLGGMSNTEAFF.

CDR3 sequence (DNA): TGTGCCAGCAGCCCCATGGGATCGGGGAGCTACGAGCAGTACTTC. Its protein product is CASSPMGSGSYEQYF. This chain uses TRBV9 with TRBJ2-7; perhaps TRBD2 as D (5 bases). This CDR3 spans 15 amino acids. Trimming removed 4 bases at V and 3 bases at J, with 17 bases between. Germline V CDR1 and CDR2: SGDLS, YYNGEE.

This chain joins TRBV12-3 or TRBV12-4 and TRBJ2-4; possibly TRBD1 for D (6 bases). The CDR3 contains 17 residues. Trimming cost V 5 bases and J 0 bases, with 17 bases left between them. CDR3 nucleotides: TGTGCCAGCAGTCCCCGTGGGGGCACCACAGCCAAAAACATTCAGTACTTC. Protein: CASSPRGGTTAKNIQYF.

This chain connects TRBV27 to TRBJ1-2, with 8 bases lining up with TRBD1. Germline V gene lookup returns CDR1 MNHEY and CDR2 SMNVEV (reference sequence). The CDR3 runs 14 residues. J lost 0 bases, V lost 7 bases, and 4 bases had no gene match. As DNA, the CDR3 is TGTGCCAGCACCACGACAGGGGCTAACTATGGCTACACCTTC. This encodes CASTTTGANYGYTF.

The sample holds many counts of this clonotype. The chain has TRBV5-1 and TRBJ2-1; 11 bases are shared with TRBD2. The CDR3 loop spans 17 amino acids. The germline gives CDR1 SGHRS, CDR2 YFSETQ. V shed 0 bases, J shed 5 bases, and the junction held 7 bases outside the gene matches. In nucleotides, the CDR3 is TGCGCCAGCAGCTTGGGACTAGCGGGGAGAGGAAACAATGAGCAGTTCTTC. Translating gives CASSLGLAGRGNNEQFF.

The chain combines TRBV20-1 with TRBJ2-1; D is possibly TRBD2 (5 bases). V lost 5 bases, J lost 6 bases, and 17 bases lay in between. CDR3 length equals 14 residues. Germline values: CDR1 DFQATT, CDR2 SNEGSKA (reference sequence). CDR3 sequence reads: CSADLSLGSNEQFF. The DNA of the CDR3 is TGCAGTGCTGACCTTTCGTTAGGGAGCAATGAGCAGTTCTTC.

The rearrangement joins TRBV6-5 to TRBJ2-7; perhaps TRBD2 as D (6 bases). There are 16 residues in the CDR3. Germline CDR1 MNHEY, CDR2 SVGAGI. V was cut by 5 bases and J by 10 bases, with 27 bases left in between. The CDR3 DNA is TGTGCCAGCAGTCCACTTAGCGGAGGCAATTTGTATACCCAGTACTTC. It is translated as CASSPLSGGNLYTQYF.

This clonotype was found a few times. The chain recombines TRBV20-1 with TRBJ1-3; D gene uncertain. The CDR3 spans 15 residues. CDR1 and CDR2 (germline): DFQATT, SNEGSKA (reference sequence). Trimming shortened V by 1 base and J by 2 bases, and 12 bases separated the two germline ends. The CDR3 coding sequence is TGCAGTGCTAGAGCCCCTACTACAACTGGAAACACCATATATTTT. Protein: CSARAPTTTGNTIYF.

With respect to this clonotype: The junction and the germline gene differ at one end; a read error may be behind it. The chain carries TRBV6-2 or TRBV6-3 and TRBJ2-5, with 11 nucleotides matching TRBD2. Germline CDR1 is MNHEY and CDR2 is SVGEGT. CDR3 length: 17 residues. CDR3 in amino acids: CASIALSLGLAEEAQYF. CDR3 DNA sequence: TGTGCCAGCATCGCCTTAAGTTTGGGACTAGCGGAAGAGGCCCAGTACTTC.

This clonotype showed up many times. This chain links TRBV5-1 with TRBJ2-1; tentatively, D is TRBD2 (5 bases). V shed 0 bases and J shed 4 bases, with 11 bases lying between them. CDR3 length equals 15 residues. Germline V gene data show CDR1 as SGHRS and CDR2 as YFSETQ. CDR3 nucleotide sequence: TGCGCCAGCAGCTTGGTTGACCCGGGGTACAATGAGCAGTTCTTC. Translation: CASSLVDPGYNEQFF.

This clonotype was seen a few times. V gene TRBV5-1 combines with J gene TRBJ1-2, with a weak D call TRBD1 (5 bases). Trimming removed 1 base at V and 3 bases at J, with 13 bases between. Per the germline V gene, CDR1 is SGHRS and CDR2 is YFSETQ. The CDR3 loop spans 15 amino acids. The CDR3 nucleotides read TGCGCCAGCAGCTTGCTTCCTGGGACGGACTATGGCTACACCTTC. This translates into CASSLLPGTDYGYTF.

The J gene is TRBJ2-5, the V gene TRBV7-2; maybe TRBD2 (5 bases). Trimming shortened V by 1 base and J by 11 bases, and 23 bases separated the two germline ends. The CDR3 has 16 residues. Germline V lookup: CDR1 SGHTA, CDR2 FQGNSA. The CDR3 spells CASSLVDVWGDNEQYF. CDR3 nucleotide sequence: TGTGCCAGCAGCTTAGTTGATGTTTGGGGAGACAATGAGCAGTACTTC. The full variable domain, rest sourced from reference TRBV7-2 and TRBJ2-5, is GAGVSQSPSNKVTEKGKDVELRCDPISGHTALYWYRQSLGQGLEFLIYFQGNSAPDKSGLPSDRFSAERTGGSVSTLTIQRTQQEDSAVYLCASSLVDVWGDNEQYFGPGTRLLVL.